These 8 T cell receptor delta chains share one sample of origin, sequenced in a study of Vδ1+ human thymocytes. Study-level points and caveats: Thymic TRG and TRD repertoires appeared highly polyclonal.

No antigen is known for these receptors. RNA was extracted from the cells and then reverse transcribed. Multiplex PCR used pooled V-gene forward primers and a constant-region reverse primer to amplify CDR3s. TCRdb called clones anew from the multiplex PCR reads with CATT. The table has roughly 55,000 delta-chain clones, 15% to 20% seen once. Sequenced input: Vdelta1+ gamma-delta thymocytes from the thymus. Subset defined: FACS-sorted CD3+ TCRalphabeta- TCRVdelta1+ TCRVdelta2- thymocytes. Receptor source: a boy under two years old who had congenital heart surgery.

In its sample, this clone was seen a few times. This sequence joins TRDV1 and TRDJ1, with 8 positions matching TRDD3. The germline CDR1 and CDR2 sequences are TSWWSYY and QGS. Trimming removed 0 bases from V and 0 bases from J; junction bases left unmatched: 9. The CDR3 is 18 amino acids. In DNA form, the CDR3 reads TGTGCTCTTGGGGAACTTTATCAGTGGGGGATGTACACCGATAAACTCATCTTT. As protein: CALGELYQWGMYTDKLIF.

The genes are TRDV1 and TRDJ1, with 9 bases aligning to TRDD3. Germline V gene lookup returns CDR1 TSWWSYY and CDR2 QGS. The J segment lost 4 bases and the V segment lost 0 bases, leaving 18 bases of the junction unmatched. The CDR3 is made up of 20 amino acids. CDR3 sequence: CALGELGLPPGGIPRDKLIF. CDR3 nucleotides: TGTGCTCTTGGGGAACTTGGGCTTCCCCCAGGGGGGATACCCCGCGATAAACTCATCTTT.

This clone was found a few times. Other DNA sequences of this sample code for an identical CDR3. V gene TRDV1 combines with J gene TRDJ1; TRDD3 matches 8 bases. With 4 bases clipped from V and 4 bases from J, the junction kept 26 bases outside the gene matches. This CDR3 region has 21 residues. Looked up from germline, CDR1 is TSWWSYY and CDR2 is QGS. The CDR3 spells CALGGPTFPTTGTGGFDKLIF. CDR3 DNA sequence: TGTGCTCTTGGGGGACCTACCTTCCCGACGACGGGTACTGGGGGTTTCGATAAACTCATCTTT.

The genes are TRDV1 and TRDJ1; the match to TRDD3 covers 9 bases. CDR3 length equals 16 residues. With V trimmed by 1 base and J by 8 bases, 11 bases remained unmatched. CDR1 and CDR2 (germline): TSWWSYY, QGS. CDR3 in DNA: TGTGCTCTTGGGGAACGGTTCCTACTGGGGGAGATAAAACTCATCTTT. It codes for CALGERFLLGEIKLIF.

The chain combines TRDV1 with TRDJ1; 9 bases align to TRDD3. With V trimmed by 0 bases and J by 2 bases, 19 bases remained unmatched. Per germline, CDR1 TSWWSYY and CDR2 QGS. The CDR3 is made up of 21 amino acids. The DNA of the CDR3 is TGTGCTCTTGGGGAACTTGTCATCCCCACCCTGGGGGATTGTAGGACCGATAAACTCATCTTT. Translation: CALGELVIPTLGDCRTDKLIF.

The chain combines TRDV1 with TRDJ2; possible D gene TRDD3, 6 bases. The V end was cut by 3 bases, the J end by 3 bases, with 32 bases between. Germline-derived CDR1 and CDR2 are TSWWSYY and QGS. The CDR3 consists of 22 residues. CDR3: CALGEHLKDTVLPSMMTAQLFF. The DNA for the CDR3 is TGTGCTCTTGGGGAGCACTTAAAGGATACTGTCTTGCCTAGTATGATGACAGCACAACTCTTCTTT.

This clone turned up a few times. The chain couples TRDV1 to TRDJ1; 12 positions match TRDD3. CDR3 length: 20 amino acids. The germline V gene encodes CDR1 TSWWSYY and CDR2 QGS. Trimming took 5 bases from V and 0 from J; bases not matched to a gene: 16. The DNA for the CDR3 is TGTGCTCTTGGGACTGCTCCGCCCTGGGGGATACGCGAGTACACCGATAAACTCATCTTT. Its protein product is CALGTAPPWGIREYTDKLIF.

The V gene is TRDV1, the J gene TRDJ1; 7 nucleotides align to TRDD3. The J segment lost 3 bases and the V segment lost 3 bases, leaving 19 bases of the junction unmatched. The CDR3 sequence is 19 residues long. Germline values: CDR1 TSWWSYY, CDR2 QGS. The CDR3 is CALGDNGAHWGQAPDKLIF. The CDR3 coding sequence is TGTGCTCTTGGGGACAACGGCGCACACTGGGGACAAGCCCCCGATAAACTCATCTTT.